The clone carrying this TCR beta chain was seen more than once but under ten times. Its antigen remains unidentified. This specimen comes from a study of T-cell memory formation after mild COVID-19. Study overall: TCR clusters mostly belonged to single donors.

The germline V gene has CDR1 SGHRS and CDR2 YFSETQ. The germline V and J ends were trimmed by 3 bases and 5 bases, with 15 bases remaining between them. The CDR3 is 15 residues long. Regarding the study as a whole: Among CD4+ contracting clones, most were CM and EM, and CD8+ ones EMRA.

TCRdb itself ran the 5' RACE reads through MiXCR, one entry per CDR3 protein. The sample includes 470,000 or so distinct CDR3 sequences, approximately 19% seen only once; the top ten take 20% to 25%. Material for sequencing was PBMCs or a T cell subset sorted from them (not recorded which). This chain uses TRBV5-1 with TRBJ1-5, with D maybe TRBD1 (6 bases). This clonotype was obtained from a man aged 18 to 29 who had mild COVID-19 (a few samples of this study predate the infection). Cell type and time point are not known. This chain's CDR3 is CASSSTGMGDQPQHF. CDR3 DNA sequence: TGCGCCAGCAGCTCCACAGGGATGGGGGATCAGCCCCAGCATTTT.